These 25 T cell receptor beta chains originate from one sample sequenced in a study of CD8 T cells in Susac syndrome. About 0.5 to 1 ug RNA was reverse transcribed with random hexamers. TCRdb ran MiXCR on the immunoSEQ multiplex PCR reads and lists one entry per CDR3 protein. There are about 130,000 distinct CDR3 sequences in the sample; over 85% occur only once, and 0.07% to 0.09% lies in the top ten. The sample was CD4+ T cells from PBMCs. These receptors all come from a human donor in good health.

This clonotype turned up a few times. J is TRBJ2-1 and V is TRBV5-4; 9 bases align to TRBD1. Losses at the gene ends were 3 bases for V and 10 bases for J; bases not matched to a gene: 11. Germline V gene sequence: CDR1 SGHNT, CDR2 YYREEE (reference sequence). This CDR3 is 15 amino acids long. The CDR3 is CASSSPGQGLNEQFF. In nucleotides, the CDR3 is TGTGCCAGCAGCTCACCGGGACAGGGCTTAAACGAGCAGTTCTTC.

The chain carries TRBV3-1 and TRBJ2-7; D remains unclear. Per germline, CDR1 LGHDT and CDR2 YNNKEL (reference sequence). The CDR3 is 14 residues long. V was cut by 4 bases and J by 4 bases, with 14 bases left in between. For the CDR3, the DNA is TGTGCCAGCAGCCCCCCACTGCGCTCTTACGAGCAGTACTTC. Translated: CASSPPLRSYEQYF.

V and J are TRBV5-1 and TRBJ2-1, with a possible D match to TRBD2 (5 bases). The germline V gene encodes CDR1 SGHRS and CDR2 YFSETQ. Trimming removed 2 bases from V and 3 bases from J, with 6 bases in between. The CDR3 has 13 residues. In nucleotides, the CDR3 is TGCGCCAGCAGCTTAGACTACTACAATGAGCAGTTCTTC. This encodes CASSLDYYNEQFF.

The chain combines TRBV30 with TRBJ2-3; D remains ambiguous. V gave up 2 bases and J gave up 7 bases, with 10 bases separating them. The germline CDR1 and CDR2 sequences are GTSNPN and SVGIG (reference sequence). The CDR3 is 12 residues long. Here the CDR3 DNA reads TGTGCCTGGAGTTCACGAGGCTATACGCAGTATTTT. Amino acid sequence: CAWSSRGYTQYF.

The chain combines TRBV6-5 with TRBJ2-1; 7 bases agree with TRBD2. Germline V gives CDR1 MNHEY, CDR2 SVGAGI. V trimming: 2 bases; J trimming: 7 bases; junction bases outside the gene matches: 8. This CDR3 has 15 residues. This CDR3 reads CASSYRAGAWNEQFF. For the CDR3, the DNA is TGTGCCAGCAGTTACAGGGCGGGAGCGTGGAATGAGCAGTTCTTC.

This chain connects TRBV6-2 or TRBV6-3 to TRBJ2-5, with D possibly being TRBD2 (5 bases). The germline gives CDR1 MNHEY, CDR2 SVGEGT. V gave up 5 bases and J gave up 5 bases, with 9 bases separating them. The CDR3 length is 12 residues. The CDR3 protein is CASSRSGETQYF. CDR3 nucleotide sequence: TGTGCCAGCAGTCGTTCGGGGGAGACCCAGTACTTC.

This sequence joins TRBV6-2 or TRBV6-3 and TRBJ2-7; 7 nucleotides align to TRBD1. Germline V gives CDR1 MNHEY, CDR2 SVGEGT. The trim removed 10 bases at V and 3 bases at J, leaving 15 bases unmatched. This CDR3 has 15 residues. The CDR3 nucleotides read TGTGCCACCAGATCTCTCCAACAGGGGATCTACGAGCAGTACTTC. Amino acid sequence: CATRSLQQGIYEQYF.

Concerning this clonotype itself: An end of the junction does not agree with germline; a read error may underlie this. The gene calls are TRBV7-9 and TRBJ2-4; 10 positions match TRBD2. Germline V gene lookup returns CDR1 SEHNR and CDR2 FQNEAQ (reference sequence). The CDR3 is made up of 13 amino acids. The CDR3 coding sequence is TGTGCCAGCAGCCTAGCGGGAGAAAACATTCAGTACTTC. Its translation is CASSLAGENIQYF. Complete variable domain (other parts from reference TRBV7-9 and TRBJ2-4): DTGVSQNPRHKITKRGQNVTFRCDPISEHNRLYWYRQTLGQGPEFLTYFQNEAQLEKSRLLSDRFSAERPKGSFSTLEIQRTEQGDSAMYLCASSLAGENIQYFGAGTRLSVL.

CDR3 region: CSSQGQPVQEAFF. The CDR3 DNA sequence: TGCAGTTCTCAGGGACAGCCGGTCCAAGAAGCTTTCTTT. This sequence joins TRBV29-1 and TRBJ1-1, with 7 bases lining up with TRBD1. This CDR3 spans 13 amino acids. From germline, CDR1 is SQVTM and CDR2 ANQGSEA.

The rearrangement uses TRBV20-1 and TRBJ1-1; 9 bases align to TRBD1. The CDR3 totals 15 residues. After removal of 6 bases from V and 4 bases from J, the junction contained 12 bases not matched to a gene. Germline CDR1 is DFQATT and CDR2 is SNEGSKA (reference sequence). The CDR3 loop is CSANHWTGERTEAFF. The CDR3 nucleotides read TGCAGTGCGAATCACTGGACAGGGGAGCGCACTGAAGCTTTCTTT.

The rearrangement links TRBV29-1 to TRBJ1-1, with 7 bases that match TRBD1. Germline CDR1 reads SQVTM; CDR2 reads ANQGSEA. The V and J ends lost 7 bases and 4 bases, in that order; junction bases with no gene match: 6. CDR3 size: 12 residues. CDR3 coding DNA: TGCAGCGCTAGGACAGGAGTCACTGAAGCTTTCTTT. Translation: CSARTGVTEAFF.

The chain couples TRBV5-1 to TRBJ2-2; D unclear. CDR3 size: 13 residues. Trimming pared 5 bases from V and 6 bases from J, leaving 11 bases between. Germline V gene sequence: CDR1 SGHRS, CDR2 YFSETQ. Here the CDR3 DNA reads TGCGCCAGCAGGCCGTCTAGTTCCGGGGAGCTGTTTTTT. As protein: CASRPSSSGELFF.

The J gene is TRBJ1-2, the V gene TRBV7-2; 7 nucleotides line up with TRBD1. CDR1 and CDR2 (germline): SGHTA, FQGNSA. The CDR3 spans 15 residues. The J segment lost 2 bases and the V segment lost 2 bases, leaving 5 bases of the junction unmatched. The CDR3 reads CASSLKATGNYGYTF. The CDR3 DNA reads as TGTGCCAGCAGCTTAAAGGCGACAGGGAACTATGGCTACACCTTC. The full variable domain, rest sourced from reference TRBV7-2 and TRBJ1-2, is GAGVSQSPSNKVTEKGKDVELRCDPISGHTALYWYRQSLGQGLEFLIYFQGNSAPDKSGLPSDRFSAERTGGSVSTLTIQRTQQEDSAVYLCASSLKATGNYGYTFGSGTRLTVV.

CDR3 sequence: CASSQNRATYGYTF. As DNA, the CDR3 is TGTGCCAGCAGCCAAAACAGGGCCACCTATGGCTACACCTTC. The chain couples TRBV7-8 to TRBJ1-2; tentative D call: TRBD1 (6 bases). Per the germline V gene, CDR1 is SGHVS and CDR2 is FQNEAQ. The CDR3 contains 14 residues. The germline V and J ends were trimmed by 5 bases and 4 bases, with 14 bases remaining between them.

The gene calls are TRBV7-9 and TRBJ1-2; 7 nucleotides match TRBD1. J gave up 6 bases and V 3 bases, and 4 bases lay outside the gene matches. The CDR3 runs to 13 residues. The germline V gene encodes CDR1 SEHNR and CDR2 FQNEAQ (reference sequence). CDR3: CASSFRGGHGYTF. The CDR3 region has the DNA TGTGCCAGCAGCTTCCGAGGGGGCCATGGCTACACCTTC.

This chain links TRBV9 with TRBJ2-3; the D is unclear. Trimming took 0 bases from V and 0 from J, leaving 8 bases between them. The germline V gene encodes CDR1 SGDLS and CDR2 YYNGEE. The CDR3 consists of 15 residues. The CDR3 nucleotides are TGTGCCAGCAGCGTAGGCGGAAGTAGCACAGATACGCAGTATTTT. This gives the protein CASSVGGSSTDTQYF. The variable domain in full, completed from reference TRBV9 and TRBJ2-3, reads DSGVTQTPKHLITATGQRVTLRCSPRSGDLSVYWYQQSLDQGLQFLIQYYNGEERAKGNILERFSAQQFPDLHSELNLSSLELGDSALYFCASSVGGSSTDTQYFGPGTRLTVL.

V usage is TRBV7-2 and J usage is TRBJ2-2; a possible D gene is TRBD2 (7 bases). V was clipped by 2 bases and J by 5 bases, with 15 bases between them. The CDR3 spans 16 residues. Germline values: CDR1 SGHTA, CDR2 FQGNSA. CDR3 nucleotides: TGTGCCAGCAGCTTACACCCAGGGAGGGGGACCGGGGAGCTGTTTTTT. Protein: CASSLHPGRGTGELFF.

V is TRBV27 and J is TRBJ2-5; D perhaps matches TRBD1 (6 bases). This CDR3 is built from 11 residues. Germline loops: CDR1 MNHEY, CDR2 SMNVEV (reference sequence). The CDR3 region has the DNA TGTCAAACAGGGACCGGTGAGACCCAGTACTTC. It encodes CQTGTGETQYF.

The chain uses TRBV20-1 and TRBJ2-3; D is ambiguous. This CDR3 is 13 amino acids long. Looked up from germline, CDR1 is DFQATT and CDR2 is SNEGSKA (reference sequence). The ends were cut back, 6 bases at V and 2 bases at J, with 12 bases in the middle. Here the CDR3 reads CSAQYLNTDTQYF. The DNA for the CDR3 is TGCAGTGCACAATATCTGAACACAGATACGCAGTATTTT.

V is TRBV20-1 and J is TRBJ1-1; TRBD1 matches 9 bases. Germline-derived CDR1 and CDR2 are DFQATT and SNEGSKA (reference sequence). The CDR3 spans 13 residues. V lost 5 bases to trimming and J lost 0 bases; unmatched junction nucleotides: 1. The CDR3 spells CSARDRVNTEAFF. The CDR3 DNA sequence: TGCAGTGCTCGGGACAGGGTGAACACTGAAGCTTTCTTT.

The chain is built from TRBV2 and TRBJ2-4; 8 positions match TRBD1. Trimming at V came to 8 bases and at J to 8 bases, leaving 8 bases not matched to a gene. CDR1 and CDR2 (germline): SNHLY, FYNNEI. The CDR3 sequence is 13 residues long. Here the CDR3 reads CASRETGVYIQYF. The CDR3 DNA follows: TGTGCCAGCCGGGAGACAGGGGTATACATTCAGTACTTC.

V usage is TRBV7-2 and J usage is TRBJ2-7; possibly TRBD1 or TRBD2 for D (6 bases each). The CDR3 runs 16 residues. The germline gives CDR1 SGHTA, CDR2 FQGNSA. Trimming removed 0 bases from V and 7 bases from J, with 19 bases in between. CDR3 protein: CASSLAPWGAEVEQYF. CDR3 sequence (DNA): TGTGCCAGCAGCTTAGCCCCATGGGGGGCAGAGGTAGAGCAGTACTTC.

This clonotype was counted a single time. This chain uses TRBV20-1 with TRBJ1-1; D might be TRBD1 (5 bases). Germline V gene sequence: CDR1 DFQATT, CDR2 SNEGSKA (reference sequence). There are 13 residues in the CDR3. Trimming took off 5 bases at V and 0 bases at J, with 10 bases between the two ends. As DNA, the CDR3 is TGCAGTGCTCGCGGGGCCCTGAACACTGAAGCTTTCTTT. Translated: CSARGALNTEAFF.

This clonotype was observed once. This chain links TRBV6-6 with TRBJ2-7; D not certain. The CDR3 covers 14 residues. Germline V gene lookup returns CDR1 MNHNY and CDR2 SVGAGI (reference sequence). Trimming cost V 0 bases and J 5 bases, with 11 bases left between them. In DNA, the CDR3 is TGTGCCAGCAGTTACTCCGGGCTACGGGACGAGCAGTACTTC. Amino acids: CASSYSGLRDEQYF.

This clonotype was observed a single time. The chain carries TRBV4-1 and TRBJ1-2; TRBD1 matches at 9 bases. The germline gives CDR1 MGHRA, CDR2 YSYEKL. The CDR3 runs to 15 residues. After removal of 0 bases from V and 3 bases from J, the junction contained 2 bases not matched to a gene. Here the CDR3 DNA reads TGCGCCAGCAGCCAAGAAGACAGGGGGTACTATGGCTACACCTTC. Its translation is CASSQEDRGYYGYTF.